The 32 T cell receptor beta chains in this list originate from one sample, sequenced in a study of T-cell reconstitution after alpha-beta-depleted transplantation in children. For TCRbeta, the library was prepared with unique molecular identifiers. Each CDR3 protein gets one entry after TCRdb re-called the PCR reads with MiXCR. The table shows around 200,000 distinct CDR3 sequences, with more than 6.5% occurring only once. The specimen comprised PBMCs from the stem cell graft donor, sampled from the stem cell graft. The receptors derive from a human donor who donated a stem cell graft to a child with Wiskott-Aldrich syndrome.

This clonotype was found many times. The V gene is TRBV6-6, the J gene TRBJ2-1; no definite D call. With 2 bases removed from V and 3 bases from J, the gap between germline ends came to 5 bases. This CDR3 has 13 residues. From germline, CDR1 is MNHNY and CDR2 SVGAGI (reference sequence). The chain's CDR3 is CASSYMSYNEQFF. The CDR3 coding sequence is TGTGCCAGCAGTTACATGAGCTACAATGAGCAGTTCTTC.

This clonotype was seen at least ten times. The chain couples TRBV30 to TRBJ1-6; D remains ambiguous. From germline, CDR1 is GTSNPN and CDR2 SVGIG (reference sequence). Trimming shortened V by 4 bases and J by 8 bases, and 9 bases separated the two germline ends. CDR3 length: 12 residues. The CDR3 DNA is TGTGCCTGGAACCGTTTGGATTCACCCCTCCACTTT. Translating it yields CAWNRLDSPLHF.

This clonotype was recorded many times. The chain is built from TRBV6-5 and TRBJ1-5; unclear D gene. Trimming took off 2 bases at V and 3 bases at J, with 17 bases between the two ends. The germline gives CDR1 MNHEY, CDR2 SVGAGI. The CDR3 contains 17 residues. Written as DNA, the CDR3 is TGTGCCAGCAGTTACACCCCGCCCGGTATTAACAATCAGCCCCAGCATTTT. As protein: CASSYTPPGINNQPQHF.

This clonotype has a count of ten or more. The V gene is TRBV12-3 or TRBV12-4, the J gene TRBJ1-1; the D gene is possibly TRBD1 (6 bases). With 6 bases removed from V and 5 bases from J, the gap between germline ends came to 10 bases. The CDR3 has 12 residues. The CDR3 here is CASSPGATEAFF. The DNA for the CDR3 is TGTGCCAGCAGCCCGGGGGCTACTGAAGCTTTCTTT.

The sample holds a few counts of this clonotype. The V and J genes are TRBV25-1 and TRBJ2-2, with D perhaps TRBD2 (6 bases). This CDR3 has 14 amino acids. V lost 6 bases and J lost 2, with 10 bases in between. Germline values: CDR1 MGHDK, CDR2 SYGVNS. The CDR3 coding sequence is TGTGCCAGCAGGGGGAGGATAAACACCGGGGAGCTGTTTTTT. Amino acid sequence: CASRGRINTGELFF.

This clonotype was recorded many times. The rearrangement uses TRBV20-1 and TRBJ2-1, with 11 nucleotides matching TRBD2. The trim removed 0 bases at V and 5 bases at J, leaving 9 bases unmatched. The CDR3 contains 17 residues. Germline CDR1 is DFQATT and CDR2 is SNEGSKA (reference sequence). The CDR3 region has the DNA TGCAGTGCTAGAGATCTAACAACTAGCGGGGGTAACAATGAGCAGTTCTTC. Encoded protein: CSARDLTTSGGNNEQFF.

There are many counts of this clonotype. The genes are TRBV7-6 and TRBJ1-4; TRBD1 aligns across 8 bases. With 4 bases clipped from V and 11 bases from J, the junction kept 9 bases outside the gene matches. The V gene's germline CDR1 is SGHVS and CDR2 FNYEAQ. There are 14 residues in the CDR3. Here the CDR3 DNA reads TGTGCCAGCAGCTCCACAAAGGACAGGGTTAAACTGTTTTTT. Encoded protein: CASSSTKDRVKLFF.

This clonotype was picked up many times. The chain recombines TRBV12-3 or TRBV12-4 with TRBJ1-1; D is ambiguous. The V and J ends lost 2 bases and 1 base respectively, with 8 bases between them. The CDR3 is 14 residues long. CDR3 region: CASSLSRTNTEAFF. In DNA, the CDR3 is TGTGCCAGCAGTTTAAGCAGGACGAACACTGAAGCTTTCTTT.

A few counts support this clonotype. The V and J genes are TRBV3-1 and TRBJ2-1; D remains unclear. The length of the CDR3 is 15 residues. CDR1 is LGHDT, CDR2 YNNKEL, per germline (reference sequence). The V and J ends lost 0 bases and 0 bases respectively, with 6 bases between them. Written as DNA, the CDR3 is TGTGCCAGCAGCCAAGAGATGAGCTCCTACAATGAGCAGTTCTTC. It is translated as CASSQEMSSYNEQFF.

This clonotype was observed many times. The V call is TRBV10-3, the J call TRBJ2-3, with TRBD2 matching 12 bases. Germline-derived CDR1 and CDR2 are ENHRY and SYGVKD. The J segment lost 4 bases and the V segment lost 6 bases, leaving 8 bases of the junction unmatched. The CDR3 covers 16 residues. CDR3 sequence: CAIRKELAGGPDTQYF. CDR3 nucleotides: TGTGCCATCAGGAAAGAACTAGCGGGAGGACCAGATACGCAGTATTTT.

At least ten counts were recorded for this clonotype. V is TRBV10-1 and J is TRBJ2-7; perhaps TRBD1 as D (7 bases). The germline V and J ends were trimmed by 4 bases and 0 bases, with 13 bases remaining between them. The V gene's germline CDR1 is WNHNN and CDR2 SYGVQD (reference sequence). The CDR3 loop spans 15 amino acids. CDR3 coding DNA: TGCGCCAGCAGTGGCGGGACAGCTAACTCCTACGAGCAGTACTTC. Amino acid sequence: CASSGGTANSYEQYF.

This clonotype has ten or more counts. The chain couples TRBV20-1 to TRBJ2-1; D not certain. Germline CDR1 DFQATT, CDR2 SNEGSKA (reference sequence). The V end was cut by 3 bases, the J end by 8 bases, with 14 bases between. There are 13 residues in the CDR3. DNA for the CDR3: TGCAGTGCTAGGGGCTACCTGTCGGATGAGCAGTTCTTC. Protein product: CSARGYLSDEQFF.

This clonotype was recorded a few times. The CDR3 is CASSEDSSGANVLTF. CDR3 in DNA: TGTGCCAGCAGTGAGGACAGCTCTGGGGCCAACGTCCTGACTTTC. V and J are TRBV6-4 and TRBJ2-6; possible D gene TRBD1, 6 bases. The CDR3 runs 15 residues. In germline, CDR1 is MRHNA, CDR2 SNTAGT. Trimming left V 3 bases short and J 0 bases short, with 6 bases between.

The rearrangement links TRBV28 to TRBJ2-2, with 7 bases lining up with TRBD2. J lost 4 bases, V lost 4 bases, and 6 bases had no gene match. The CDR3 consists of 15 residues. Germline CDR1 reads MDHEN; CDR2 reads SYDVKM. CDR3 protein: CASSSRGGGTGELFF. CDR3 DNA sequence: TGTGCCAGCAGTTCCCGTGGGGGGGGCACCGGGGAGCTGTTTTTT.

A few counts support this clonotype. The chain employs TRBV5-1 and TRBJ2-3; possible D gene TRBD1, 6 bases. This CDR3 has 13 residues. In germline, CDR1 is SGHRS, CDR2 YFSETQ. V shed 4 bases and J shed 5 bases, with 11 bases lying between them. CDR3 DNA: TGCGCCAGCAGCGTGGGGGCCGAAGATACGCAGTATTTT. Residues: CASSVGAEDTQYF.

V usage is TRBV3-1 and J usage is TRBJ2-1, with 8 nucleotides matching TRBD2. In germline, CDR1 is LGHDT, CDR2 YNNKEL (reference sequence). CDR3 size: 14 residues. V lost 0 bases to trimming and J lost 9 bases; unmatched junction nucleotides: 4. The CDR3 protein is CASSQDGGAGEQFF. The CDR3 DNA reads TGTGCCAGCAGCCAAGACGGGGGGGCCGGTGAGCAGTTCTTC.

Many counts were recorded for this clonotype. The chain is built from TRBV20-1 and TRBJ2-1; possible D gene TRBD2, 6 bases. Trimming took off 1 base at V and 0 bases at J, with 13 bases between the two ends. The CDR3 totals 16 residues. Germline V gene lookup returns CDR1 DFQATT and CDR2 SNEGSKA (reference sequence). CDR3 residues: CSARGGDSISYNEQFF. For the CDR3, the DNA is TGCAGTGCTAGAGGGGGGGATTCAATCTCCTACAATGAGCAGTTCTTC.

This clonotype was seen ten or more times. The rearrangement uses TRBV29-1 and TRBJ2-1; D remains unclear. Germline V gene lookup returns CDR1 SQVTM and CDR2 ANQGSEA. The CDR3 extends over 14 amino acids. Trimming cost V 3 bases and J 0 bases, with 9 bases left between them. CDR3 sequence: CSVDGRDSYNEQFF. CDR3 bases: TGCAGCGTTGATGGAAGGGACTCCTACAATGAGCAGTTCTTC.

In this sample, this clonotype turned up a few times. The chain is built from TRBV11-3 and TRBJ2-1, with 14 bases fitting TRBD2. In germline, CDR1 is SGHNT, CDR2 YENEEA. There are 16 residues in the CDR3. The V segment lost 4 bases and the J segment 8 bases; nucleotides outside the gene matches: 7. CDR3: CASSSLTSGRVHEQFF. In nucleotides, the CDR3 is TGTGCCAGCAGCTCTTTGACTAGCGGGAGGGTCCATGAGCAGTTCTTC.

The genes are TRBV7-9 and TRBJ2-3; D gene unclear. In germline, CDR1 is SEHNR, CDR2 FQNEAQ (reference sequence). V lost 1 base and J lost 4, with 6 bases in between. The CDR3 extends over 13 amino acids. Written as DNA, the CDR3 is TGTGCCAGCAGCTTAGAATTCTCAGATACGCAGTATTTT. The encoded protein is CASSLEFSDTQYF.

The sample holds many counts of this clonotype. The chain employs TRBV4-1 and TRBJ1-1; maybe TRBD1 (6 bases). CDR3 length equals 15 residues. Trimming took off 3 bases at V and 1 base at J, with 12 bases between the two ends. The germline V gene has CDR1 MGHRA and CDR2 YSYEKL. CDR3 coding DNA: TGCGCCAGCAGCCACCTAGGACAGAAGAACACTGAAGCTTTCTTT. Its translation: CASSHLGQKNTEAFF.

This clonotype was seen many times. V is TRBV11-2 and J is TRBJ2-7; D is undetermined. This CDR3 is built from 13 residues. CDR1 and CDR2 from the germline V gene are SGHAT and FQNNGV. The V end lost 6 bases, the J end lost 3 bases, and 12 bases lay between the germline ends. This chain's CDR3 is CASRIHDFYEQYF. As DNA, the CDR3 is TGTGCCAGCAGGATACATGATTTCTACGAGCAGTACTTC.

This clonotype was recorded many times. This sequence joins TRBV7-2 and TRBJ2-2; D remains ambiguous. This CDR3 has 14 residues. With 1 base removed from V and 4 bases from J, the gap between germline ends came to 7 bases. Germline values: CDR1 SGHTA, CDR2 FQGNSA. CDR3 sequence (DNA): TGTGCCAGCAGCTTAGGGCAGCCCACCGGGGAGCTGTTTTTT. It translates to CASSLGQPTGELFF. Based on the CDR3 plus reference TRBV7-2 and TRBJ2-2, the full variable domain is GAGVSQSPSNKVTEKGKDVELRCDPISGHTALYWYRQSLGQGLEFLIYFQGNSAPDKSGLPSDRFSAERTGGSVSTLTIQRTQQEDSAVYLCASSLGQPTGELFFGEGSRLTVL.

The V gene is TRBV12-3 or TRBV12-4, the J gene TRBJ1-2; no reliable D call. There are 13 residues in the CDR3. Deletions cut 7 bases from V and 4 bases from J, with 13 bases between. CDR3 coding DNA: TGTGCCAGCACTTCAGGCCCTCCCTATGGCTACACCTTC. It translates to CASTSGPPYGYTF.

This clonotype was seen ten or more times. V is TRBV21-1 and J is TRBJ1-2. TRBV21-1 is listed as a pseudogene. This CDR3 is 14 amino acids long. The CDR3 reads CASSKVPVHYGYTF. DNA for the CDR3: TGTGCCAGCAGCAAAGTTCCGGTCCACTATGGCTACACCTTC.

This clonotype occurred many times. The chain links TRBV10-3 to TRBJ2-3; D tentatively reads TRBD1 or TRBD2 (6 bases each). Trimming cost V 10 bases and J 5 bases, with 16 bases left between them. The CDR3 has 13 residues. Germline V lookup: CDR1 ENHRY, CDR2 SYGVKD. Here the CDR3 DNA reads TGTGCCAACGGGGGCGTGCGTGGAGATACGCAGTATTTT. It specifies CANGGVRGDTQYF.

Ten or more counts support this clonotype. The chain has TRBV12-3 or TRBV12-4 and TRBJ1-5; TRBD1 aligns across 9 bases. The CDR3 is made up of 14 amino acids. The V segment lost 4 bases and the J segment 9 bases; nucleotides outside the gene matches: 7. The CDR3 here is CASSSTTGGGPQHF. CDR3 coding DNA: TGTGCCAGCAGTTCGACGACAGGGGGGGGGCCCCAGCATTTT.

Many counts were recorded for this clonotype. This chain joins TRBV20-1 and TRBJ2-5; TRBD2 matches 7 bases. The CDR3 length is 14 residues. V dropped 6 bases and J dropped 3; count of bases not matched to a gene: 10. Germline-derived CDR1 and CDR2 are DFQATT and SNEGSKA (reference sequence). CDR3 sequence reads: CSAIPTSGEETQYF. The DNA of the CDR3 is TGCAGTGCAATCCCCACAAGCGGGGAAGAGACCCAGTACTTC.

At least ten counts were recorded for this clonotype. The chain recombines TRBV10-3 with TRBJ2-1, with D perhaps matching TRBD2 (5 bases). The CDR3 is made up of 16 amino acids. The germline V gene has CDR1 ENHRY and CDR2 SYGVKD. Trimming took 4 bases from V and 2 from J, leaving 15 bases between them. Here the CDR3 reads CAISVMRVWTYNEQFF. The CDR3 DNA follows: TGTGCCATCAGTGTAATGAGGGTGTGGACCTACAATGAGCAGTTCTTC.

This chain joins TRBV11-2 and TRBJ2-2; D is unclear. This CDR3 has 14 amino acids. Trimming pared 0 bases from V and 10 bases from J, leaving 12 bases between. Per germline, CDR1 SGHAT and CDR2 FQNNGV. The CDR3 DNA reads TGTGCCAGCAGCTTAGAGTTAACGAATTTGGAGCTGTTTTTT. Amino acid sequence: CASSLELTNLELFF.

Note on this clonotype: With a much larger clone just one base away, this may be a read error. The gene calls are TRBV20-1 and TRBJ2-1; 11 bases line up with TRBD2. CDR1 and CDR2 (germline): DFQATT, SNEGSKA (reference sequence). The CDR3 sequence is 16 residues long. In nucleotides, the CDR3 is TGCTGTGCTAGAGTTACTAGCGGGGGAAGCTACAATGAGCAGTTCTTC. Amino acid sequence: CCARVTSGGSYNEQFF.

The table lists this clonotype with a few counts. This chain links TRBV6-1 with TRBJ1-2; D ambiguous. From germline, CDR1 is MNHNS and CDR2 SASEGT. The CDR3 has 18 amino acids. V dropped 0 bases and J dropped 5 bases, with 22 bases sitting between them. The CDR3 coding sequence is TGTGCCAGCAGTGAAGCGCCCGGCAGGAAAAGGGCGCTGTATGGCTACACCTTC. Its protein is CASSEAPGRKRALYGYTF.